This TCR beta chain was documented in a study of PD-1 blockade in classical Hodgkin lymphoma. On this clone itself: As yet, its antigen is unknown. The same CDR3 can be traced to other DNA sequences in this sample.

In germline, CDR1 is SEHNR, CDR2 FQNEAQ (reference sequence). The CDR3 has 11 residues. V lost 4 bases to trimming and J lost 5 bases, with 5 bases between them. Relapses following autologous stem cell transplantation were seen in all patients, with brentuximab vedotin exposure varying. Profiling relied on immunoSEQ multiplex PCR, and the TCRdb table lists in-frame clones only, not all of them. The repertoire consists of some 32,000 clones, with roughly 80% occurring once and the leading ten covering around 30%. Points from the study as a whole: Complete responders' diversity at baseline resembled that of newly diagnosed patients. Exclusion applied to patients who initiated nivolumab less than 1 year following ASCT. By C4D1, diversity of CD4+ TCRs had risen significantly, whereas that of CD8+ TCRs had not.

The chain carries TRBV7-9 and TRBJ1-1; D remains unclear. This receptor was obtained from a human donor with classical Hodgkin lymphoma. The sequences come from peripheral blood mononuclear cells (PBMCs), collected at baseline. CDR3 sequence: CASSYGTEAFF. CDR3 nucleotides: TGTGCCAGCAGCTATGGGACTGAAGCTTTCTTT.